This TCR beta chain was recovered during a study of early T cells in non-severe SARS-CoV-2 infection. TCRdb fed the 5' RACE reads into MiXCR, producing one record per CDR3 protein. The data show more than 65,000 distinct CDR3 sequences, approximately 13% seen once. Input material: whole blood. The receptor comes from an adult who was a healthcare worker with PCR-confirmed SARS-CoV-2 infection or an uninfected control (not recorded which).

The CDR3 region has the DNA TGTGCCAGCAGCTTAGACGGGGGCGGGTACAATGAGCAGTTCTTC. It yields the protein CASSLDGGGYNEQFF. J is TRBJ2-1 and V is TRBV7-8; D is possibly TRBD1 or TRBD2 (6 bases each). Between the trimmed V and J ends, which lost 1 base and 4 bases, there was a span of 11 bases. CDR1 is SGHVS, CDR2 FQNEAQ, per germline. The CDR3 covers 15 residues.